This paragraph covers one TCR beta chain sequence. The source of the sample is a study of cytomegalovirus exposure and HLA in healthy donors. This CDR3 has 13 amino acids. V gave up 8 bases and J gave up 7 bases, with 12 bases separating them. Germline CDR1 is MRHNA and CDR2 is SNTAGT. Researchers ran the PCR with 60 Vbeta and 13 Jbeta primers. Assay: immunoSEQ multiplex PCR; the TCRdb copy retains only in-frame clones and omits some. The sample yields 120,000 to 150,000 clones, around three quarters seen once. The sample consisted of PBMCs. This chain uses TRBV6-4 with TRBJ1-6; D is perhaps TRBD1 (6 bases). The origin of this receptor is a woman aged 35 to 49 in good health and CMV-seropositive. The chain's CDR3 is CASAGQTNSPLHF. The CDR3 DNA reads TGTGCCAGCGCCGGACAGACCAATTCACCCCTCCACTTT.